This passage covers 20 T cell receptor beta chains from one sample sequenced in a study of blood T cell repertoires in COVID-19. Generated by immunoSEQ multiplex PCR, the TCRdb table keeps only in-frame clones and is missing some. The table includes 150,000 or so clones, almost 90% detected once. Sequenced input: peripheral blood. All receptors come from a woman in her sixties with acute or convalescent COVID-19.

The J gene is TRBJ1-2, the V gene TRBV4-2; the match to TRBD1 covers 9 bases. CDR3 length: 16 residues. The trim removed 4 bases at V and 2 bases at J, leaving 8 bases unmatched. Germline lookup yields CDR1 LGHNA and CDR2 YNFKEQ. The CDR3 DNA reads TGTGCCAGCAGCCCTCGGGACAGGGACCAAAACTATGGCTACACCTTC. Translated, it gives CASSPRDRDQNYGYTF.

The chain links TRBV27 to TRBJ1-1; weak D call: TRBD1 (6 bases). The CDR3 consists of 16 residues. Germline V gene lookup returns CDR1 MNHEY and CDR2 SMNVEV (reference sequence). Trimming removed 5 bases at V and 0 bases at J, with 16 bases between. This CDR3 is CASSNQGISMNTEAFF. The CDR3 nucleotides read TGTGCCAGCAGTAATCAGGGGATATCGATGAACACTGAAGCTTTCTTT.

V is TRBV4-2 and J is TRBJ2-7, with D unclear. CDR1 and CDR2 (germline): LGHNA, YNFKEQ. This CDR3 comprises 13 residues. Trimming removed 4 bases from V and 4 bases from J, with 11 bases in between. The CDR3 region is CASSPLGLYEQYF. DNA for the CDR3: TGTGCCAGCAGCCCCCTCGGTCTGTACGAGCAGTACTTC.

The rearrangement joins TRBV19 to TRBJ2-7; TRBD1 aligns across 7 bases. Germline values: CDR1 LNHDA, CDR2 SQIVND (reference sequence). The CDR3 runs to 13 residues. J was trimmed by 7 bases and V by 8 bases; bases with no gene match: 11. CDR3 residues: CASGNRGSREQYF. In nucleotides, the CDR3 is TGTGCCAGTGGAAACAGGGGATCAAGGGAGCAGTACTTC. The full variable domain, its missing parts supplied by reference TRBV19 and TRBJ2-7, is DGGITQSPKYLFRKEGQNVTLSCEQNLNHDAMYWYRQDPGQGLRLIYYSQIVNDFQKGDIAEGYSVSREKKESFPLTVTSAQKNPTAFYLCASGNRGSREQYFGPGTRLTVT.

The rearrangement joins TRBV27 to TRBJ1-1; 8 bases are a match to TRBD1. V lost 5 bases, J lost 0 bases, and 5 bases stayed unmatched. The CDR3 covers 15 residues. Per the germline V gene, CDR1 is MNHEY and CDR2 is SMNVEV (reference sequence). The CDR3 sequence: CASSDVTGVNTEAFF. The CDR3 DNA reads TGTGCCAGCAGTGATGTGACAGGGGTGAACACTGAAGCTTTCTTT.

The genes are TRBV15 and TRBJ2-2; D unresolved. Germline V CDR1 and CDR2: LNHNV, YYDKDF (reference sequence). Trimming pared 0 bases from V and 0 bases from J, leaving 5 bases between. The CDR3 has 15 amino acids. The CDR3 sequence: CATSRDIANTGELFF. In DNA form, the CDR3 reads TGTGCCACCAGCAGAGATATTGCGAACACCGGGGAGCTGTTTTTT.

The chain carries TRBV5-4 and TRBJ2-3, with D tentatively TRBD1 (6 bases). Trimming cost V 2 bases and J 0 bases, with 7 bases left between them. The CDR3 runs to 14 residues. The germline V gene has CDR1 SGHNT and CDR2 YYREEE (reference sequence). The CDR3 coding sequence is TGTGCCAGCAGCTTTGGACAGAGCACAGATACGCAGTATTTT. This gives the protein CASSFGQSTDTQYF.

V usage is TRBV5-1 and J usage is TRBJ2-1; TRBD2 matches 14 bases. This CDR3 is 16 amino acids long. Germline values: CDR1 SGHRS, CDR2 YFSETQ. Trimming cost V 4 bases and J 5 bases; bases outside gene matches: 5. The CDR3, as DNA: TGCGCCAGCAGCCCCGGACTAGCGGGGGGACACAATGAGCAGTTCTTC. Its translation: CASSPGLAGGHNEQFF.

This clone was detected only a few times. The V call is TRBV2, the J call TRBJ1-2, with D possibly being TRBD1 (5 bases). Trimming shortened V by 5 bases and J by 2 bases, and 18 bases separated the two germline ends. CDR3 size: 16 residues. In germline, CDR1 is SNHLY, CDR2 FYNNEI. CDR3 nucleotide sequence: TGTGCCAGCAGTTCTCTAGCGGGACTGGGAAACTATGGCTACACCTTC. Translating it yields CASSSLAGLGNYGYTF.

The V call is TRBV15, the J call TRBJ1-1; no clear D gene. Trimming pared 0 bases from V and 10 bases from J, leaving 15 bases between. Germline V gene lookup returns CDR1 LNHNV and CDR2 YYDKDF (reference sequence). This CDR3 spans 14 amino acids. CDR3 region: CATSRDWQSPRAFF. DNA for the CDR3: TGTGCCACCAGCAGAGATTGGCAGTCCCCTCGAGCTTTCTTT.

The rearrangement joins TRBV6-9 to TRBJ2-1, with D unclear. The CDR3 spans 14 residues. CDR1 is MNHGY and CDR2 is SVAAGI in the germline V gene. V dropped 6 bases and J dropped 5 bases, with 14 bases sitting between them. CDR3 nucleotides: TGTGCCAGCAGGGTAGGCGGTCTCGACAATGAGCAGTTCTTC. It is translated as CASRVGGLDNEQFF.

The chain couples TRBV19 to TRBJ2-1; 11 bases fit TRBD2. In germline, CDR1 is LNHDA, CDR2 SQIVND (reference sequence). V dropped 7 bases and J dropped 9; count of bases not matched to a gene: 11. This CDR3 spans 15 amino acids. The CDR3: CASTLRLAGGGEQFF. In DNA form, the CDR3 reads TGTGCCAGTACCCTCAGGCTAGCGGGGGGCGGTGAGCAGTTCTTC.

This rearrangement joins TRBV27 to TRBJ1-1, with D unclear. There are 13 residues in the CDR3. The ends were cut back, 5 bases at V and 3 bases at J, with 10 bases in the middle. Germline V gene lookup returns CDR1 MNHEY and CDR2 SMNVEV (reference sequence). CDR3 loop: CASSAHGDTEAFF. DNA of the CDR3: TGTGCCAGCAGTGCGCACGGGGACACTGAAGCTTTCTTT.

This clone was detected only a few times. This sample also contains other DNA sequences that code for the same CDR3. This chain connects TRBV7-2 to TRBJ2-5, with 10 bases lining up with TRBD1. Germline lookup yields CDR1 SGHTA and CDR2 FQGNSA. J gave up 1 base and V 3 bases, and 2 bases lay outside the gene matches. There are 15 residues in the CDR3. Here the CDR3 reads CASSFDRGLQETQYF. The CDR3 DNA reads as TGTGCCAGCAGCTTCGACAGGGGGCTCCAAGAGACCCAGTACTTC.

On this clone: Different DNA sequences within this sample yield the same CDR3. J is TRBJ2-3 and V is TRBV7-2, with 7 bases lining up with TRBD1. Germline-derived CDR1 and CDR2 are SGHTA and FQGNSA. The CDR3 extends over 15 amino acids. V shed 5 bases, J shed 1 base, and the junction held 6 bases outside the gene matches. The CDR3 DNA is TGTGCCAGCAGCCCCCGACAGGGTGGCACAGATACGCAGTATTTT. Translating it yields CASSPRQGGTDTQYF.

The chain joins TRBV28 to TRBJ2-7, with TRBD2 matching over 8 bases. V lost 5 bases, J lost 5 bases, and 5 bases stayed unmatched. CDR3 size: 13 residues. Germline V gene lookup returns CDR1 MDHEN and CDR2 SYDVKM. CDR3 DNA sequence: TGTGCCAGCAGTCTAGCGGGCCACCACGAGCAGTACTTC. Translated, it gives CASSLAGHHEQYF. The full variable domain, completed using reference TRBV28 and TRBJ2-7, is DVKVTQSSRYLVKRTGEKVFLECVQDMDHENMFWYRQDPGLGLRLIYFSYDVKMKEKGDIPEGYSVSREKKERFSLILESASTNQTSMYLCASSLAGHHEQYFGPGTRLTVT.

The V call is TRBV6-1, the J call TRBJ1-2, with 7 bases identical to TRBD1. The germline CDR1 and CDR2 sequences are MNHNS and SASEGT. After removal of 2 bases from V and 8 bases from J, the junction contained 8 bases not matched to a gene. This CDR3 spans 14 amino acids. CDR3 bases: TGTGCCAGCAGTGAAAGAGGGGGACAGAGAGGCTACACCTTC. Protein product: CASSERGGQRGYTF.

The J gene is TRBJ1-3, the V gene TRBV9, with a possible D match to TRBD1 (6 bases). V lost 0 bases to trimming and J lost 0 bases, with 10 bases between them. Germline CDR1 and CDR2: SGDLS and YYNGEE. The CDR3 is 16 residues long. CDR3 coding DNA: TGTGCCAGCAGCGTAGATGTGGACAGCTCTGGAAACACCATATATTTT. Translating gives CASSVDVDSSGNTIYF.

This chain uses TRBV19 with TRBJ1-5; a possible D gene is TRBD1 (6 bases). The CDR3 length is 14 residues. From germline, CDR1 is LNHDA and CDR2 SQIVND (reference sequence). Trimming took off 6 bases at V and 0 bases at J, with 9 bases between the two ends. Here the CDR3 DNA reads TGTGCCAGTAGAAGGGGGGGTAGCAATCAGCCCCAGCATTTT. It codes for CASRRGGSNQPQHF.

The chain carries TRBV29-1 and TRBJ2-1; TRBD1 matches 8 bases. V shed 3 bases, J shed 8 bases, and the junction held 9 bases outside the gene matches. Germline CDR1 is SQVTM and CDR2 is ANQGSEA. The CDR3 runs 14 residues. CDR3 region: CSVDGGAGGDEQFF. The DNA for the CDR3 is TGCAGCGTTGATGGAGGGGCAGGGGGCGATGAGCAGTTCTTC.